This TCR beta chain was sequenced in a study of blood T cell repertoires in COVID-19. Study as a whole: Both acute and convalescent COVID-19 samples were obtained from the United States, Italy and Spain. In each case, the material was cDNA or gDNA derived from T cells, B-cell-depleted T cells, or PBMCs.

The CDR3 runs to 14 residues. CDR1 SGDLS and CDR2 YYNGEE come from the germline V gene. J gave up 10 bases and V 3 bases, and 7 bases lay outside the gene matches. Methods used by the authors: Amplification from reference gene primers served as the basis for estimated nucleated cell counts. Libraries were prepared by immunoSEQ multiplex PCR; TCRdb keeps only in-frame clonotypes and omits some of them. That table is the source of V, J and clone size, and D and trimming were worked out from the DNA. The sample yields 130,000 or so clones, roughly three quarters seen once. The receptor comes from an elderly man with acute or convalescent COVID-19. The sequenced material came from peripheral blood. This chain uses TRBV9 with TRBJ1-4; TRBD1 agrees at 9 bases. The CDR3 bases are TGTGCCAGCAGCGCCCTGGACAGGGGAGGAAAACTGTTTTTT. Amino acid sequence: CASSALDRGGKLFF.